The 28 T cell receptor beta chains given below trace back to one sample, sequenced in a study of shared clonotypes between healthy human individuals. Assay: immunoSEQ multiplex PCR; the TCRdb copy retains only in-frame clones and omits some. Counted here are roughly 640,000 clones, more than 95% occurring once; the ten biggest clones make up around 0.057%. The specimen was naive CD4+ T cells sorted from blood. Subset in this sample: CD45RA+ positively selected. These receptor sequences come from a woman in her twenties or thirties in good health.

This sequence joins TRBV7-9 and TRBJ1-2; D call uncertain. Trimming took off 6 bases at V and 0 bases at J, with 20 bases between the two ends. The CDR3 is made up of 17 amino acids. Germline V CDR1 and CDR2: SEHNR, FQNEAQ (reference sequence). For the CDR3, the DNA is TGTGCCAGCAGGGATTATGGAGGCGTCCGCCCTAACTATGGCTACACCTTC. This translates into CASRDYGGVRPNYGYTF.

The rearrangement uses TRBV27 and TRBJ2-7; TRBD1 is a possible D gene (6 bases). Trimming took 5 bases from V and 3 from J, leaving 11 bases between them. This CDR3 region has 13 residues. Germline CDR1 reads MNHEY; CDR2 reads SMNVEV (reference sequence). This chain's CDR3 is CASSVDRLYEQYF. As DNA, the CDR3 is TGTGCCAGCAGTGTCGACAGGCTCTACGAGCAGTACTTC.

The chain joins TRBV28 to TRBJ2-7, with D possibly being TRBD1 or TRBD2 (6 bases each). The CDR3 runs 14 residues. Looked up from germline, CDR1 is MDHEN and CDR2 is SYDVKM. V shed 6 bases and J shed 1 base, with 13 bases lying between them. CDR3 bases: TGTGCCAGCAGGTCGACAGGAGGGTCCTACGAGCAGTACTTC. Translating gives CASRSTGGSYEQYF.

The rearrangement links TRBV5-1 to TRBJ2-7; 8 bases are shared with TRBD2. The CDR3 runs 16 residues. Germline V gene sequence: CDR1 SGHRS, CDR2 YFSETQ. V was pared by 3 bases and J by 3 bases, with 11 bases of the junction left unmatched. The CDR3: CASSSGYAAGVYEQYF. In nucleotides, the CDR3 is TGCGCCAGCAGCTCGGGGTATGCAGCGGGAGTCTACGAGCAGTACTTC.

The gene calls are TRBV29-1 and TRBJ2-2; D is tentatively TRBD1 or TRBD2 (5 bases each). The CDR3 sequence is 14 residues long. The germline V and J ends were trimmed by 6 bases and 4 bases, with 15 bases remaining between them. The V gene's germline CDR1 is SQVTM and CDR2 ANQGSEA. The CDR3 sequence: CSVQPGPFTGELFF. CDR3 in DNA: TGCAGCGTGCAACCGGGACCTTTCACCGGGGAGCTGTTTTTT.

The chain uses TRBV19 and TRBJ2-5; the match to TRBD2 covers 7 bases. Trimming cost V 5 bases and J 6 bases; bases outside gene matches: 6. CDR1 is LNHDA and CDR2 is SQIVND in the germline V gene (reference sequence). The CDR3 totals 13 residues. CDR3 coding DNA: TGTGCCAGTAGTTTAGCTAGCGGCCAGACCCAGTACTTC. It is translated as CASSLASGQTQYF.

This sequence joins TRBV5-1 and TRBJ1-2; D gene uncertain. Germline V lookup: CDR1 SGHRS, CDR2 YFSETQ. The CDR3 sequence is 13 residues long. The germline V and J ends were trimmed by 1 base and 6 bases, with 10 bases remaining between them. In nucleotides, the CDR3 is TGCGCCAGCAGCTTGTGGCCCGGAGATGGCTACACCTTC. Translation gives CASSLWPGDGYTF.

The J gene is TRBJ2-2, the V gene TRBV28; 8 bases are shared with TRBD2. V shed 2 bases, J shed 1 base, and the junction held 3 bases outside the gene matches. Germline-derived CDR1 and CDR2 are MDHEN and SYDVKM. This CDR3 contains 16 residues. This CDR3 reads CASSLGAGGNTGELFF. The CDR3 nucleotides are TGTGCCAGCAGTTTAGGGGCGGGAGGGAACACCGGGGAGCTGTTTTTT. Full variable domain (remainder filled in from reference TRBV28 and TRBJ2-2): DVKVTQSSRYLVKRTGEKVFLECVQDMDHENMFWYRQDPGLGLRLIYFSYDVKMKEKGDIPEGYSVSREKKERFSLILESASTNQTSMYLCASSLGAGGNTGELFFGEGSRLTVL.

The V call is TRBV6-1, the J call TRBJ2-3, with no clear D. The CDR3 runs to 14 residues. V lost 6 bases, J lost 6 bases, and 16 bases lay in between. Germline V gene sequence: CDR1 MNHNS, CDR2 SASEGT. CDR3 in DNA: TGTGCCAGCAGCGGACCGGTCTTGTCGGATACGCAGTATTTT. As protein: CASSGPVLSDTQYF.

The V call is TRBV30, the J call TRBJ1-6, with 9 positions matching TRBD1. CDR1 GTSNPN and CDR2 SVGIG come from the germline V gene (reference sequence). The CDR3 extends over 13 amino acids. Trimming cost V 6 bases and J 8 bases; bases outside gene matches: 5. CDR3 bases: TGTGCCTGCGGACAGGGGATTTATTCACCCCTCCACTTT. It encodes CACGQGIYSPLHF.

This rearrangement joins TRBV6-1 to TRBJ2-1; maybe TRBD1 (7 bases). V lost 6 bases to trimming and J lost 5 bases, with 14 bases between them. Germline V CDR1 and CDR2: MNHNS, SASEGT. CDR3 length equals 14 residues. CDR3 in amino acids: CASSRGDLNNEQFF. The CDR3 coding sequence is TGTGCCAGCAGCAGGGGGGACCTAAACAATGAGCAGTTCTTC.

The chain combines TRBV28 with TRBJ2-3, with 8 bases identical to TRBD2. V was pared by 6 bases and J by 2 bases, with 10 bases of the junction left unmatched. The CDR3 extends over 16 amino acids. Germline assignment: CDR1 MDHEN and CDR2 SYDVKM. The CDR3 nucleotides read TGTGCCAGCAGCCTGTACCGGGGGGGACCCACAGATACGCAGTATTTT. Its protein is CASSLYRGGPTDTQYF.

This clone was detected only once. The chain combines TRBV5-4 with TRBJ2-1; weak D call: TRBD1 (5 bases). The germline gives CDR1 SGHNT, CDR2 YYREEE (reference sequence). Trimming took 6 bases from V and 4 from J, leaving 5 bases between them. This CDR3 region has 11 residues. The DNA for the CDR3 is TGTGCCAGCACAGGGTACAATGAGCAGTTCTTC. The encoded protein is CASTGYNEQFF. The entire variable domain, with the rest obtained from reference TRBV5-4 and TRBJ2-1, is as follows: ETGVTQSPTHLIKTRGQQVTLRCSSQSGHNTVSWYQQALGQGPQFIFQYYREEENGRGNFPPRFSGLQFPNYSSELNVNALELDDSALYLCASTGYNEQFFGPGTRLTVL.

The chain employs TRBV28 and TRBJ2-7, with TRBD1 identical over 8 bases. V lost 7 bases to trimming and J lost 2 bases; unmatched junction nucleotides: 7. CDR1 and CDR2 (germline): MDHEN, SYDVKM. This CDR3 is built from 14 residues. The CDR3 nucleotides are TGTGCCAGCATCCCGGACAGGGTAGCCTACGAGCAGTACTTC. Protein: CASIPDRVAYEQYF.

The V call is TRBV5-6, the J call TRBJ2-6; weak D call: TRBD2 (7 bases). Trimming pared 3 bases from V and 4 bases from J, leaving 14 bases between. This CDR3 region has 16 residues. Germline CDR1 is SGHDT and CDR2 is YYEEEE. CDR3: CASSYRGGSGANVLTF. The CDR3 region has the DNA TGTGCCAGCAGCTATAGGGGGGGCTCCGGGGCCAACGTCCTGACTTTC.

The J gene is TRBJ1-5, the V gene TRBV29-1, with D possibly matching TRBD1 (5 bases). The CDR3 runs to 14 residues. V lost 7 bases, J lost 1 base, and 14 bases lay in between. Germline CDR1 and CDR2: SQVTM and ANQGSEA. The CDR3 nucleotides are TGCAGCGCACTGGGGGGAGGGAGCAATCAGCCCCAGCATTTT. Its protein product is CSALGGGSNQPQHF.

The genes are TRBV27 and TRBJ1-1; a weak D match, TRBD1 (5 bases). The CDR3 is 14 residues long. V was cut by 6 bases and J by 3 bases, with 14 bases left in between. CDR1 is MNHEY and CDR2 is SMNVEV in the germline V gene (reference sequence). CDR3 in amino acids: CASRRQRRDTEAFF. The DNA for the CDR3 is TGTGCCAGCAGGCGACAGAGAAGGGACACTGAAGCTTTCTTT.

The chain carries TRBV5-8 and TRBJ2-7; 8 positions agree with TRBD2. V lost 3 bases to trimming and J lost 6 bases; unmatched junction nucleotides: 8. CDR1 SGHTS and CDR2 YDEGEE come from the germline V gene. This CDR3 contains 14 residues. CDR3 protein: CASSYGRARGEQYF. Written as DNA, the CDR3 is TGTGCCAGCAGCTACGGGAGGGCCCGCGGCGAGCAGTACTTC. The full variable domain, in which reference TRBV5-8 and TRBJ2-7 provide the parts outside the CDR3, is EAGVTQSPTHLIKTRGQQATLRCSPISGHTSVYWYQQALGLGLQFLLWYDEGEERNRGNFPPRFSGRQFPNYSSELNVNALELEDSALYLCASSYGRARGEQYFGPGTRLTVT.

The CDR3: CASSPTSGSSYEQYF. Written as DNA, the CDR3 is TGCGCCAGCAGCCCCACTAGCGGCTCCTCCTACGAGCAGTACTTC. The chain uses TRBV5-1 and TRBJ2-5; TRBD2 agrees at 8 bases. Judging by the DNA end, TRBJ2-7 fits better; the J call may be wrong. The V gene's germline CDR1 is SGHRS and CDR2 YFSETQ. This CDR3 has 15 residues.

DNA for the CDR3: TGTGCCAGCAAGCCCAGGGGGGCGACGAGTGGCTACACCTTC. It is translated as CASKPRGATSGYTF. The V and J genes are TRBV19 and TRBJ1-2; TRBD1 aligns across 7 bases. The CDR3 consists of 14 residues. Trimming removed 9 bases from V and 7 bases from J; junction bases left unmatched: 14. In germline, CDR1 is LNHDA, CDR2 SQIVND (reference sequence).

This clone has a single count. The chain employs TRBV7-9 and TRBJ1-1, with D unresolved. CDR1 is SEHNR, CDR2 FQNEAQ, per germline (reference sequence). The V gene lost 7 bases and the J gene lost 0 bases, with 24 bases spanning the gap. The CDR3 sequence is 18 residues long. This CDR3 is CASINWVGPRFVNTEAFF. DNA for the CDR3: TGTGCCAGCATCAACTGGGTCGGACCGAGGTTTGTGAACACTGAAGCTTTCTTT.

The rearrangement joins TRBV6-1 to TRBJ2-1; D remains unclear. The germline V and J ends were trimmed by 9 bases and 3 bases, with 18 bases remaining between them. CDR1 is MNHNS and CDR2 is SASEGT in the germline V gene. This CDR3 has 15 amino acids. The CDR3 sequence is CARTLTASRYNEQFF. CDR3 sequence (DNA): TGTGCCAGGACCCTCACAGCTTCGCGCTACAATGAGCAGTTCTTC.

The V and J genes are TRBV4-3 and TRBJ1-1; D unresolved. CDR3 length: 10 amino acids. V lost 10 bases, J lost 7 bases, and 10 bases lay in between. The germline V gene has CDR1 LGHNA and CDR2 YSLEER. As DNA, the CDR3 is TGCGCCATTGAGACCGATGAAGCTTTCTTT. This encodes CAIETDEAFF.

A single count supports this clone. V usage is TRBV7-9 and J usage is TRBJ1-1, with D possibly being TRBD1 (5 bases). V dropped 3 bases and J dropped 4 bases, with 9 bases sitting between them. This CDR3 contains 13 residues. CDR1 SEHNR and CDR2 FQNEAQ come from the germline V gene (reference sequence). The CDR3, as DNA: TGTGCCAGCAGCTTCCGACAGCTCACTGAAGCTTTCTTT. Its protein is CASSFRQLTEAFF.

The chain carries TRBV28 and TRBJ2-7; D may be TRBD2 (7 bases). V was shortened by 6 bases and J by 3 bases, with 12 bases between the two germline ends. Per the germline V gene, CDR1 is MDHEN and CDR2 is SYDVKM. The CDR3 length is 13 residues. CDR3 protein: CASRAGGLYEQYF. CDR3 bases: TGTGCCAGCAGAGCCGGGGGGCTCTACGAGCAGTACTTC.

The count of this clone is one. V gene TRBV7-2 combines with J gene TRBJ1-5; D unresolved. CDR3 length equals 14 residues. Germline V gene lookup returns CDR1 SGHTA and CDR2 FQGNSA. V was pared by 5 bases and J by 6 bases, with 14 bases between. The CDR3 coding sequence is TGTGCCAGCAGCCCCGGCGGGGATGGTCAGCCCCAGCATTTT. Amino acids: CASSPGGDGQPQHF.

Written as DNA, the CDR3 is TGTGCCAGCGGGGACAGCACTCACACCATATATTTT. It is translated as CASGDSTHTIYF. V gene TRBV28 combines with J gene TRBJ1-3; 7 bases line up with TRBD1. Trimming took 8 bases from V and 8 from J; bases not matched to a gene: 6. Germline CDR1 is MDHEN and CDR2 is SYDVKM. The CDR3 totals 12 residues.

V gene TRBV10-3 combines with J gene TRBJ2-5; D is perhaps TRBD2 (5 bases). The length of the CDR3 is 19 residues. Germline CDR1 reads ENHRY; CDR2 reads SYGVKD. Trimming left V 0 bases short and J 4 bases short, with 24 bases between. The CDR3 nucleotides read TGTGCCATCAGTGAGTCCCATGGGCGGGCTCAACCTGGAAGAGAGACCCAGTACTTC. This sequence encodes CAISESHGRAQPGRETQYF.